The rows below give T cell receptor beta chains drawn from one sample of a study of blood T cell repertoires in COVID-19. Sequencing was performed with immunoSEQ multiplex PCR; in TCRdb, only in-frame clones are kept and a portion is missing. The sample includes around 20,000 clones, about nine tenths of them seen just once. The sample taken for sequencing was peripheral blood. The source is a man between 65 and 79 years old with active COVID-19. CDR3s include the opening cysteine and the closing phenylalanine or tryptophan. The order of the fields is J gene, V gene, CDR3 protein.

TRBJ2-7	TRBV5-6	CASSLAGSAYEQYF
TRBJ2-7	TRBV4-1	CASSQEAPRGVTYEQYF
TRBJ2-1	TRBV28	CASGAFEQFF
TRBJ1-1	TRBV12-3/TRBV12-4	CASSGFYTEAFF
TRBJ2-1	TRBV12-3/TRBV12-4	CASSLGGLNEQFF
TRBJ2-2	TRBV27	CASKFGDRDTGELFF
TRBJ1-6	TRBV6-1	CASSDWYGSDSPLHF
TRBJ2-7	TRBV7-8	CASGGAYEQYF
TRBJ1-1	TRBV12-3/TRBV12-4	CASSADRVTEAFF
TRBJ1-4	TRBV10-3	CAISASPSSTNEKLFF
TRBJ1-1	TRBV19	CASNGGTEAFF
TRBJ2-7	TRBV7-8	CASSLAGLAGYEQYF
TRBJ1-2	TRBV5-5	CASSLNSDYGYTF
TRBJ2-2	TRBV5-1	CASSLIGDTGELFF
TRBJ1-1	TRBV7-2	CASSSSTANTEAFF
TRBJ2-4	TRBV4-3	CASSQDRAGFAKNIQYF